A selection of T cell receptor beta chains follows, all from one sample in a study of response to subunit inactivated influenza vaccine. TCRdb used MiXCR to reprocess the RT-PCR reads, holding one entry per CDR3 protein. The sample has approximately 680,000 distinct CDR3 sequences, less than 20% seen once. The sequencing used PBMCs from blood, collected 12 days after vaccination. Receptor source: a man in his forties or fifties who received an inactivated influenza vaccine. Each CDR3 is given with its conserved first and last residue.

J gene: TRBJ2-2
V gene: TRBV12-3/TRBV12-4
CDR3 protein: CASSYRTGNTGELFF

J gene: TRBJ2-5
V gene: TRBV6-2/TRBV6-3
CDR3 protein: CASRPSGLTEETQYF

J gene: TRBJ2-2
V gene: TRBV7-8
CDR3 protein: CASINRGQGELELFF

J gene: TRBJ2-3
V gene: TRBV29-1
CDR3 protein: CSDAGGSTDTQYF

J gene: TRBJ2-1
V gene: TRBV7-2
CDR3 protein: CASSLANWSEQFF

J gene: TRBJ1-6
V gene: TRBV11-2
CDR3 protein: CASSLDRFPLHF

J gene: TRBJ2-3
V gene: TRBV10-1
CDR3 protein: CASSESTGGSTDTQYF

J gene: TRBJ2-1
V gene: TRBV6-1
CDR3 protein: CASSETAQGNEQFF

J gene: TRBJ2-5
V gene: TRBV5-6
CDR3 protein: CASSLGFYGGAETQYF

J gene: TRBJ2-2
V gene: TRBV5-1
CDR3 protein: CASSLAAKNTGELFF

J gene: TRBJ2-7
V gene: TRBV6-2/TRBV6-3
CDR3 protein: CASSYEAARDQYEQYF

J gene: TRBJ2-3
V gene: TRBV6-1
CDR3 protein: CASARGDTDTQYF

J gene: TRBJ1-2
V gene: TRBV7-3
CDR3 protein: CASRSDRGQGYTF

J gene: TRBJ2-3
V gene: TRBV4-2
CDR3 protein: CASSQDRGSGTDTQYF

J gene: TRBJ2-3
V gene: TRBV27
CDR3 protein: CASSNSIFPPDTQYF

J gene: TRBJ2-1
V gene: TRBV5-1
CDR3 protein: CASSIPDRGNEQFF

J gene: TRBJ1-1
V gene: TRBV29-1
CDR3 protein: CSVGAGYSIAFF